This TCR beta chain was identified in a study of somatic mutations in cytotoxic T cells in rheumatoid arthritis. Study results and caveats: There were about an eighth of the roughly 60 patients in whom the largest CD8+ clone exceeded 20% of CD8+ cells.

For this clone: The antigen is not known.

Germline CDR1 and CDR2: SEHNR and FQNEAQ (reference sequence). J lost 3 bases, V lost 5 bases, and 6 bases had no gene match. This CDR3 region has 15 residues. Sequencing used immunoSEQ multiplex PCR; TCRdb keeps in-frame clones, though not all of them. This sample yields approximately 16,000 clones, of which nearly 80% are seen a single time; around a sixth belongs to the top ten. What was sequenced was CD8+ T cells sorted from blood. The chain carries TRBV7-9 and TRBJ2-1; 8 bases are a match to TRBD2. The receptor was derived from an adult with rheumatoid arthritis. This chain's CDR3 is CASSTLAEGYNEQFF. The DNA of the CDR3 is TGTGCCAGCAGCACACTAGCGGAAGGCTACAATGAGCAGTTCTTC.